Described below is a single TCR beta chain sequence and its context. Antigen: not known. There are 13 residues in the CDR3. Germline V gives CDR1 GTSNPN, CDR2 SVGIG (reference sequence). V lost 3 bases and J 4 bases, leaving 10 bases between the germline ends. Unrecorded immune exposure was likely among donors, who were nominally healthy when sampled. This entry belongs to a study of cytomegalovirus exposure and HLA in healthy donors. Findings of the study overall: According to the study, around 150 TCR beta chains were cytomegalovirus-associated.

PCR used 60 Vbeta primers and 13 Jbeta primers. The protocol was immunoSEQ multiplex PCR, while the TCRdb copy is restricted to in-frame clones and leaves out a portion. The sample lists roughly 200,000 clones, around 81% occurring once. This clonotype was obtained from a man under 40 in good health and CMV-seronegative. The chain uses TRBV30 and TRBJ1-5, with D perhaps matching TRBD1 (6 bases). Sequencing was carried out using PBMCs. The DNA for the CDR3 is TGTGCCTGGAGAGCAACAGGGAATCAGCCCCAGCATTTT. Encoded protein: CAWRATGNQPQHF.